The 5 T cell receptor beta chains below all came from one sample that was sequenced in a study of identical twins. TCRdb reprocessed the 5' RACE reads via MiXCR and lists one record per CDR3 protein. The sample lists just over 450,000 distinct CDR3 sequences, approximately 15% occurring once. These data were also filed under a second study, of yellow fever vaccine responses in identical twins.

Sequenced sample: CD4+ T cells sorted from blood. These receptors all come from a woman younger than 35 in good health.

V and J are TRBV6-2 or TRBV6-3 and TRBJ2-7; the match to TRBD2 covers 10 bases. The germline V gene has CDR1 MNHEY and CDR2 SVGEGT. V dropped 6 bases and J dropped 7; count of bases not matched to a gene: 12. The CDR3 is 15 amino acids. The DNA of the CDR3 is TGTGCCAGCAGGGCTAGCGGGAGTCTTCGGAGGGAGCAGTACTTC. Its translation is CASRASGSLRREQYF.

The rearrangement uses TRBV7-3 and TRBJ2-2; D is ambiguous. The CDR3 consists of 14 residues. The V end lost 2 bases, the J end lost 4 bases, and 8 bases lay between the germline ends. In germline, CDR1 is SGHTA, CDR2 FQGTGA. As DNA, the CDR3 is TGTGCCAGCAGCTTAGAAGGGTTCACCGGGGAGCTGTTTTTT. Its protein product is CASSLEGFTGELFF.

There are a few counts of this clonotype. The chain joins TRBV5-1 to TRBJ2-2; D is ambiguous. Trimming pared 2 bases from V and 3 bases from J, leaving 11 bases between. Germline CDR1 and CDR2: SGHRS and YFSETQ. This CDR3 comprises 15 residues. CDR3 in amino acids: CASSLSVTDTGELFF. DNA of the CDR3: TGCGCCAGCAGCTTATCCGTAACTGACACCGGGGAGCTGTTTTTT.

This chain uses TRBV6-1 with TRBJ2-3, with a possible D match to TRBD2 (7 bases). The CDR3 consists of 15 residues. V lost 5 bases to trimming and J lost 1 base, with 13 bases between them. The germline gives CDR1 MNHNS, CDR2 SASEGT. As DNA, the CDR3 is TGTGCCAGCAGTAGGGGGGGCACTCGCACAGATACGCAGTATTTT. Its translation: CASSRGGTRTDTQYF.

The chain has TRBV20-1 and TRBJ1-2, with 7 nucleotides matching TRBD1. The CDR3 extends over 15 amino acids. CDR1 is DFQATT and CDR2 is SNEGSKA in the germline V gene (reference sequence). Unmatched junction bases numbered 6, after V lost 0 bases and J lost 2 bases. Here the CDR3 reads CSARDLGQNNYGYTF. The DNA for the CDR3 is TGCAGTGCTAGAGATTTGGGACAGAACAACTATGGCTACACCTTC.